This T cell receptor (beta chain) was profiled in a study of circulating and synovial CD4+ cells in juvenile arthritis. Measured with immunoSEQ multiplex PCR; TCRdb has only the in-frame clones, and not every one. The repertoire has 32,000 or so clones, 90% to 95% of them found once; the top ten carry roughly 0.15%. Per germline, CDR1 MDHEN and CDR2 SYDVKM. The CDR3 sequence is 14 residues long. The study, taken as a whole, reports: T cell genome counts differed by at least an order of magnitude between CPL and CD4 samples.

Remarks on this clone: No antigen is known for it. A read error may account for a junction end that differs from germline.

This receptor was obtained from a human donor with juvenile idiopathic arthritis. The chain links TRBV28 to TRBJ1-6; D call uncertain. The specimen sequenced was CD4+ T cells from blood. CDR3 amino acids: CASLRPPYNSPLHF. The CDR3 DNA reads as TGTGCCAGCCTCCGTCCGCCCTATAATTCCCCCCTCCACTTT.